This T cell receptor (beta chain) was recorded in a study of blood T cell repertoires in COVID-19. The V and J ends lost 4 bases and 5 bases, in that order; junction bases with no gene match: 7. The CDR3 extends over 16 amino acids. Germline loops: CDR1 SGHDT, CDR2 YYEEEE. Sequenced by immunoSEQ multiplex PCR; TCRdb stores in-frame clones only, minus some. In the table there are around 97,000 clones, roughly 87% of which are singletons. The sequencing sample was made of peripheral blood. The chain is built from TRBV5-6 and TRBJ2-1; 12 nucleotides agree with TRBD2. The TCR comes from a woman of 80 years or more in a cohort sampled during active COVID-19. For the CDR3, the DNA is TGTGCCAGCAGCATCCGGACTAGCGGGACCCACAATGAGCAGTTCTTC. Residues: CASSIRTSGTHNEQFF.